A single count supports the clone carrying this T cell receptor beta chain. This entry is derived from a study of blood T cell repertoires in COVID-19. For the study at large: Samples came from the United States, Italy and Spain, spanning acute and convalescent COVID-19. PBMCs, B-cell-depleted T cells, or T cells provided the cDNA or gDNA that made up the material.

Trimming took 2 bases from V and 6 from J; bases not matched to a gene: 10. The CDR3 extends over 17 amino acids. Germline V gene sequence: CDR1 MDHEN, CDR2 SYDVKM. The assay was immunoSEQ multiplex PCR, and TCRdb's table has in-frame clones only and misses some. Found here are over 150,000 clones, 87% of them singletons; the top ten hold 7%. The study recruited people aged 18 to 89 years across under 25 US areas. The rearrangement uses TRBV28 and TRBJ1-2; TRBD1 matches 12 bases. This sequence originates from a woman aged 45-59 years who had recovered from COVID-19. Sequencing was done on a sample of PBMCs or T cells enriched from blood (not recorded which). CDR3: CASSLGFRDRGRNGYTF. CDR3 bases: TGTGCCAGCAGTTTAGGCTTCCGGGACAGGGGGCGCAATGGCTACACCTTC.